Sequencing of this T cell receptor beta chain was carried out in a study of shared clonotypes between healthy human individuals. Study background: CD4 naive and memory got three plates each, CD8 naive two, CD8 memory one. General observations from the study: Clonotypes that were shared across a handful of donors made up approximately 5% of naive CD4 clonotypes.

This clone was recorded once. As yet, its antigen is unknown. Every subset had its genomic DNA shared out evenly among several immunoSEQ plates. It was 200 to 250 ng DNA, 28,000 or so T cell genomes, that sorted-subset replicate PCRs used. Generated by immunoSEQ multiplex PCR, the TCRdb table keeps only in-frame clones and is missing some. The profile shows approximately 2.3 million clones, roughly 93% of them singletons. CDR3 length: 12 amino acids. The ends were cut back, 8 bases at V and 0 bases at J, with 5 bases in the middle. Germline CDR1 reads MDHEN; CDR2 reads SYDVKM. The sequence was collected from a man aged 18 to 29 in good health. Some clones in this sample may be carry-over from other donors' samples. The rearrangement joins TRBV28 to TRBJ2-4; possible D gene TRBD2, 5 bases. The sequencing input was naive CD4+ T cells from PBMCs. Stated subset: CD45RA+ positively selected. This chain's CDR3 is CASGLAKNIQYF. CDR3 nucleotides: TGTGCCAGCGGACTAGCCAAAAACATTCAGTACTTC.